One T cell receptor beta chain is described in this entry. The data stem from a study of blood T cell repertoires in COVID-19. Produced via immunoSEQ multiplex PCR; TCRdb's table is partial and in-frame only. This table has 250,000 or so clones, more than 75% appearing once. The CDR3 has 15 residues. V shed 6 bases and J shed 0 bases, with 15 bases lying between them. CDR1 is LGHNT, CDR2 FRNRAP, per germline. The clonotype was recovered from a man between 40 and 49 years old who had recovered from COVID-19. The chain couples TRBV12-5 to TRBJ2-7; a possible D gene is TRBD2 (6 bases). Sequencing input: PBMCs or T cells enriched from blood (not recorded which). CDR3 DNA sequence: TGTGCTAGTGGACGATCGGGAGTTCCCTCCTACGAGCAGTACTTC. Translated, it gives CASGRSGVPSYEQYF.